This T cell receptor (beta chain) is from a study of beta chain features in type 1 diabetes listed by TCRdb under 2018. With regard to the full study: Mean age, gender distribution, total cell number and subset yield did not differ between patients and healthy donors. A total of around 110,000,000 sorted cells were examined across all samples, and RNA yield correlated strongly with the number of cells per subset. The study compared TCRB repertoires of sorted circulating CD4+ T cell subsets between recently diagnosed type 1 diabetes patients and matched healthy donors. Whereas all 30 or so donors provided naive and central memory subsets, regulatory and stem cell-like memory subsets were isolated from just 8 patients and about 8 healthy donors. The study at large found these results: PCR may preferentially amplify shorter templates, but because patient and control samples were amplified and corrected together, any resulting skew would affect both groups equally. Type 1 diabetes patients showed a moderate but significant shortening of TCRB CDR3 length in all four CD4+ subsets. Patients with type 1 diabetes made fewer insertions and deleted more nucleotides at VDJ recombination sites, implying thymic rearrangement abnormalities. Naive, central memory and regulatory TCRB repertoires appeared to be more similar among patients than among healthy donors. Only small numbers of individuals were included in the HLA sub-analyses, which left unresolved whether HLA type had any influence on TCRB rearrangement. Because cDNA rather than genomic DNA was sequenced, highly expressing activated cells could have been over-represented, although no difference in activation and CD3 levels was found between groups.

As regards this clone: Its recognized antigen is unknown. No per-base quality is available; no much larger clone lies one base away.

Ends trimmed: V by 0 bases, J by 5 bases; bases unmatched to a gene: 4. Via the germline V gene, CDR1 is SGHRS and CDR2 YFSETQ. Including cysteine and phenylalanine, the CDR3 has 15 amino acids. The read is trimmed to its CDR3 DNA, 45 bases read in frame from base 1. Each donor gave one peripheral blood draw, averaging approximately 110 mL, which was collected into heparinised tubes. Using a panel that included CD45RO, CCR7, CD25, CD127, CD95 and CD27, naive, central memory, regulatory and stem cell-like memory CD4+ T cells were sorted on a BD FACSAria II. All sorted populations exceeded 98% purity. PBMCs were separated immediately by Lymphoprep density gradient centrifugation and were stained directly, without being cultured. To minimize batch effects, samples were stained and sorted in pairs, one healthy donor with one patient per experiment. The High Capacity cDNA Reverse Transcription Kit was used to reverse transcribe all of the isolated RNA, meaning that expressed TCRB transcripts were what got sequenced. Deep immunoSEQ sequencing was applied to naive, central memory and regulatory T cell samples, giving an average of around 4 million total reads per sample. Sorted cells were lysed in RLT buffer, and RNA was extracted using DNase-treated RNeasy Micro or Mini kits according to cell number. To prevent cross-contamination, each cell subset was processed individually, whereas patient and healthy donor samples were processed jointly. The immunoSEQ multiplex PCR was used to amplify TCRB sequences from cDNA, generating 87-bp fragments that spanned the CDR3 region. Sequencing of the amplicons was performed on the Illumina HiSeq platform. In the paper's pipeline: Synthetic template baselines were used to correct PCR bias computationally, reads within Hamming distance 2 were collapsed, and singletons that could not be merged were discarded. Reads were aligned to IMGT to assign V, D and J genes, CDR3 length, and insertions or deletions at six rearrangement sites. Within each subset, clonotype counts were normalized to the number of sorted cells before true diversity and Gini coefficients were calculated with the tcR R package. The overlap coefficient, calculated on TCRB nucleotide sequences, was used to measure repertoire sharing. The table comes from immuneACCESS by way of TCRdb, which keeps in-frame sequences with V and J called. Part of the clones is missing from these tables; in studies checked, under half for an unresolved V gene and the rest for unknown reasons. V and J calls and clone size are copied from that table; D and trimming were computed from the DNA. The sample contains a few hundred thousand clones, around 10% of them found a single time. The ten largest clones add up to 0.45% to 0.65% of the sample.

The chain couples TRBV5-1 to TRBJ2-5; TRBD2 agrees with 10 junctional bases. Sequenced input: central memory CD4+ T cells from blood. This TCR derives from a man between 25 and 39 years old with type 1 diabetes. The CDR3 has the sequence CASSLGGTSEETQYF. The sequence in DNA is TGCGCCAGCAGCTTGGGGGGGACTAGCGAGGAGACCCAGTACTTC.